This T cell receptor (beta chain) is from a study of OX40 agonist ivuxolimab in advanced cancers. General study results and limits: With doses of 0.1-3.0 mg/kg, partial responders showed among the lowest clonal expansion.

Measured with immunoSEQ multiplex PCR; TCRdb has only the in-frame clones, and not every one. The sample contains 100,000 or so clones, about nine tenths of which appear only once. Details on this clone: Its antigen is not identified.

Per germline, CDR1 SGHTA and CDR2 FQGNSA. CDR3 size: 16 residues. Trimming left V 5 bases short and J 2 bases short, with 17 bases between. Here the sequenced sample was CD4+ or CD8+ T cells sorted from blood, taken in a trial of the OX40 agonist ivuxolimab. The TCR sequence derives from an adult with an advanced solid tumor such as melanoma, head and neck, liver or kidney cancer. V is TRBV7-2 and J is TRBJ2-3, with D perhaps matching TRBD2 (5 bases). In DNA, the CDR3 is TGTGCCAGCAGCCTCTTGGGAAGCGGCCTCACAGATACGCAGTATTTT. It codes for CASSLLGSGLTDTQYF.